This entry describes one T cell receptor (beta chain). This specimen belongs to a study of PD-1 blockade in mismatch repair-deficient tumors. Only in-frame clones appear in the TCRdb table, and some are missing; sequencing was by immunoSEQ multiplex PCR. The sample includes approximately 120,000 clones, about 88% seen only once; the top ten take approximately 13%. The TCR-sequenced patients were a few responders to pembrolizumab. The CDR3 totals 14 residues. Trimming took 6 bases from V and 4 from J, leaving 15 bases between them. Germline loops: CDR1 SGHNT, CDR2 YYREEE (reference sequence). The clonotype was recovered from an adult with mismatch repair-deficient cancer. The input for sequencing was peripheral blood, taken 44 weeks after starting pembrolizumab. This rearrangement joins TRBV5-4 to TRBJ2-3; D is undetermined. In nucleotides, the CDR3 is TGTGCCAGCACCGAAGCGACTGGCCCAGATACGCAGTATTTT. Residues: CASTEATGPDTQYF.